These 24 T cell receptor beta chains came from one sample sequenced in a study of cytomegalovirus exposure and HLA in healthy donors. The PCR had 60 Vbeta and 13 Jbeta primers. Generated by immunoSEQ multiplex PCR, the TCRdb table keeps only in-frame clones and is missing some. The sample includes 200,000 or so clones, roughly 83% of them seen just once. Material: PBMCs. The receptor source for this set is a boy under 18 in good health and CMV-seronegative.

This rearrangement joins TRBV30 to TRBJ1-6; D possibly corresponds to TRBD1 (6 bases). Germline CDR1 reads GTSNPN; CDR2 reads SVGIG (reference sequence). V was trimmed by 3 bases and J by 13 bases, leaving 25 bases between them. This CDR3 contains 16 residues. The CDR3 region is CAWSLTPQADRHPLHF. CDR3 DNA sequence: TGTGCCTGGAGCTTGACGCCCCAGGCCGACAGGCACCCCCTCCACTTT.

In this sample, this clone turned up a few times. The chain uses TRBV25-1 and TRBJ2-7; the D gene is possibly TRBD1 (6 bases). Germline V gene data show CDR1 as MGHDK and CDR2 as SYGVNS. Deletions cut 6 bases from V and 5 bases from J, with 14 bases between. This CDR3 contains 13 residues. In nucleotides, the CDR3 is TGTGCCAGCAGACAAACAGGGCCCAACGAGCAGTACTTC. Encoded protein: CASRQTGPNEQYF.

This chain links TRBV7-6 with TRBJ1-3; D unclear. This CDR3 comprises 16 residues. V was clipped by 0 bases and J by 0 bases, with 9 bases between them. Germline values: CDR1 SGHVS, CDR2 FNYEAQ. In DNA, the CDR3 is TGTGCCAGCAGCTTAGCGACATCGATCTCTGGAAACACCATATATTTT. Its translation is CASSLATSISGNTIYF.

The J gene is TRBJ1-1, the V gene TRBV5-4; tentative D call: TRBD1 (5 bases). The CDR3 runs 16 residues. Looked up from germline, CDR1 is SGHNT and CDR2 is YYREEE (reference sequence). Trimming removed 0 bases at V and 2 bases at J, with 14 bases between. The CDR3 DNA is TGTGCCAGCAGCTTGGCCTGGAGGGGCTCAAACACTGAAGCTTTCTTT. It is translated as CASSLAWRGSNTEAFF. Full variable domain (remainder filled in from reference TRBV5-4 and TRBJ1-1): ETGVTQSPTHLIKTRGQQVTLRCSSQSGHNTVSWYQQALGQGPQFIFQYYREEENGRGNFPPRFSGLQFPNYSSELNVNALELDDSALYLCASSLAWRGSNTEAFFGQGTRLTVV.

The chain carries TRBV28 and TRBJ1-1; TRBD1 is a possible D gene (5 bases). Trimming cost V 4 bases and J 3 bases, with 12 bases left between them. This CDR3 has 14 residues. CDR1 and CDR2 from the germline V gene are MDHEN and SYDVKM. The chain's CDR3 is CASSSGLPYTEAFF. The CDR3 coding sequence is TGTGCCAGCAGTTCGGGACTCCCGTACACTGAAGCTTTCTTT. The full variable domain, in which reference TRBV28 and TRBJ1-1 provide the parts outside the CDR3, is DVKVTQSSRYLVKRTGEKVFLECVQDMDHENMFWYRQDPGLGLRLIYFSYDVKMKEKGDIPEGYSVSREKKERFSLILESASTNQTSMYLCASSSGLPYTEAFFGQGTRLTVV.

This sequence joins TRBV5-1 and TRBJ1-1; possible D gene TRBD1, 6 bases. CDR1 SGHRS and CDR2 YFSETQ come from the germline V gene. The CDR3 runs 15 residues. Trimming stripped 4 bases from V and 7 bases from J, with 20 bases between. The DNA of the CDR3 is TGCGCCAGCAGCCGAACCCCCAGGGGTAATGGTGAAGCTTTCTTT. Translating gives CASSRTPRGNGEAFF.

This chain connects TRBV27 to TRBJ1-5; D is unresolved. CDR3 length equals 12 residues. With 8 bases removed from V and 3 bases from J, the gap between germline ends came to 8 bases. Germline CDR1 is MNHEY and CDR2 is SMNVEV (reference sequence). The CDR3 loop reads CASGRTNQPQHF. CDR3 DNA sequence: TGTGCCAGCGGGCGTACCAATCAGCCCCAGCATTTT.

CDR3 region: CASSAITSLARVGENEQFF. The DNA for the CDR3 is TGTGCCAGCAGCGCAATTACTTCTCTAGCGAGGGTGGGGGAAAATGAGCAGTTCTTC. The chain joins TRBV2 to TRBJ2-1, with a possible D match to TRBD2 (6 bases). This CDR3 is 19 amino acids long. Trimming took off 6 bases at V and 7 bases at J, with 31 bases between the two ends. Per germline, CDR1 SNHLY and CDR2 FYNNEI. Full variable domain (outside the CDR3, taken from reference TRBV2 and TRBJ2-1): EPEVTQTPSHQVTQMGQEVILRCVPISNHLYFYWYRQILGQKVEFLVSFYNNEISEKSEIFDDQFSVERPDGSNFTLKIRSTKLEDSAMYFCASSAITSLARVGENEQFFGPGTRLTVL.

The V and J genes are TRBV20-1 and TRBJ2-7; no clear D. Looked up from germline, CDR1 is DFQATT and CDR2 is SNEGSKA (reference sequence). CDR3 size: 10 residues. V was pared by 1 base and J by 13 bases, with 11 bases between. CDR3 in amino acids: CSARGGHGYF. CDR3 bases: TGCAGTGCTAGAGGAGGTCACGGTTACTTC.

The rearrangement links TRBV18 to TRBJ2-2; 7 bases are shared with TRBD1. The length of the CDR3 is 15 residues. J was trimmed by 0 bases and V by 6 bases; bases with no gene match: 4. Germline V gene sequence: CDR1 KGHSH, CDR2 LQKENI. CDR3: CASSSGTANTGELFF. CDR3 bases: TGTGCCAGCTCGTCCGGGACAGCGAACACCGGGGAGCTGTTTTTT.

V usage is TRBV5-6 and J usage is TRBJ2-2, with a weak D call TRBD1 (7 bases). CDR3 length equals 13 residues. Looked up from germline, CDR1 is SGHDT and CDR2 is YYEEEE. V was pared by 3 bases and J by 6 bases, with 9 bases between. The CDR3: CASSSGGSGELFF. CDR3 sequence (DNA): TGTGCCAGCAGCTCAGGGGGGTCCGGGGAGCTGTTTTTT. Drawing the rest from reference TRBV5-6 and TRBJ2-2, the complete variable domain is DAGVTQSPTHLIKTRGQQVTLRCSPKSGHDTVSWYQQALGQGPQFIFQYYEEEERQRGNFPDRFSGHQFPNYSSELNVNALLLGDSALYLCASSSGGSGELFFGEGSRLTVL.

CDR3 region: CASSVDSPQGLYEQYF. DNA for the CDR3: TGTGCCAGCAGCGTTGACAGCCCCCAGGGTTTGTACGAGCAGTACTTC. The chain uses TRBV9 and TRBJ2-7; D is possibly TRBD1 (5 bases). The length of the CDR3 is 16 residues. Looked up from germline, CDR1 is SGDLS and CDR2 is YYNGEE. V was pared by 2 bases and J by 4 bases, with 19 bases between.

The chain couples TRBV7-8 to TRBJ2-7; 7 nucleotides align to TRBD1. The CDR3 is made up of 14 amino acids. Germline values: CDR1 SGHVS, CDR2 FQNEAQ. Trimming at V came to 2 bases and at J to 4 bases, leaving 5 bases not matched to a gene. This CDR3 is CASSLTSTGYEQYF. CDR3 DNA sequence: TGTGCCAGCAGCTTAACATCGACAGGGTACGAGCAGTACTTC.

The chain has TRBV2 and TRBJ2-7; D perhaps matches TRBD1 (5 bases). The length of the CDR3 is 12 residues. Trimming shortened V by 6 bases and J by 7 bases, and 13 bases separated the two germline ends. The germline CDR1 and CDR2 sequences are SNHLY and FYNNEI. The CDR3 region has the DNA TGTGCCAGCAGGGCACAGGTCTGGGAGCAGTACTTC. This sequence encodes CASRAQVWEQYF.

This chain joins TRBV2 and TRBJ2-5; a possible D gene is TRBD2 (7 bases). Germline-derived CDR1 and CDR2 are SNHLY and FYNNEI. The CDR3 is 13 amino acids. With 7 bases removed from V and 5 bases from J, the gap between germline ends came to 14 bases. The CDR3 loop reads CASNRGRGETQYF. CDR3 DNA: TGTGCCAGCAATCGGGGGCGGGGGGAGACCCAGTACTTC.

This sequence joins TRBV13 and TRBJ2-1, with D tentatively TRBD2 (6 bases). Germline assignment: CDR1 PRHDT and CDR2 FYEKMQ (reference sequence). The germline V and J ends were trimmed by 4 bases and 8 bases, with 9 bases remaining between them. The CDR3 totals 12 residues. The CDR3: CASSSRGDEQFF. The CDR3 nucleotides are TGTGCCAGCAGCTCGCGGGGAGATGAGCAGTTCTTC.

The chain recombines TRBV5-1 with TRBJ2-1, with 8 bases identical to TRBD2. The CDR3 consists of 17 residues. The V gene's germline CDR1 is SGHRS and CDR2 YFSETQ. Trimming cost V 1 base and J 4 bases; bases outside gene matches: 10. The DNA of the CDR3 is TGCGCCAGCAGCTTGACGGAGGGGCGGGAGGTTTACAATGAGCAGTTCTTC. It codes for CASSLTEGREVYNEQFF.

The chain uses TRBV13 and TRBJ1-2, with 9 bases fitting TRBD1. There are 16 residues in the CDR3. J gave up 2 bases and V 5 bases, and 9 bases lay outside the gene matches. CDR1 and CDR2 (germline): PRHDT, FYEKMQ (reference sequence). The CDR3 reads CASSPGTGSGNYGYTF. CDR3 DNA: TGTGCCAGCAGCCCAGGGACAGGGAGCGGCAACTATGGCTACACCTTC.

The sample holds a few counts of this clone. This chain connects TRBV11-2 to TRBJ2-2, with 8 bases aligning to TRBD2. The germline gives CDR1 SGHAT, CDR2 FQNNGV. Losses at the gene ends were 2 bases for V and 1 base for J; bases not matched to a gene: 0. The CDR3 extends over 15 amino acids. In DNA, the CDR3 is TGTGCCAGCAGCTTACTAGCGGGGAACACCGGGGAGCTGTTTTTT. Translated: CASSLLAGNTGELFF.

The chain carries TRBV4-1 and TRBJ2-5; 12 bases agree with TRBD2. This CDR3 has 18 residues. V was pared by 0 bases and J by 1 base, with 6 bases of the junction left unmatched. The germline gives CDR1 MGHRA, CDR2 YSYEKL. The CDR3 DNA reads TGCGCCAGCAGCCAAGATCCCTCTAGCGGGAGGGTCCAAGAGACCCAGTACTTC. This encodes CASSQDPSSGRVQETQYF.

This clone was recorded only once. The chain combines TRBV2 with TRBJ1-2, with 8 bases that match TRBD1. Germline-derived CDR1 and CDR2 are SNHLY and FYNNEI. The CDR3 runs 15 residues. With V trimmed by 6 bases and J by 3 bases, 9 bases remained unmatched. Here the CDR3 reads CASRPDRGSHYGYTF. The CDR3 nucleotides are TGTGCCAGCAGACCAGACAGGGGATCTCACTATGGCTACACCTTC.

This chain connects TRBV5-6 to TRBJ1-5; weak D call: TRBD1 (5 bases). CDR1 and CDR2 from the germline V gene are SGHDT and YYEEEE. V was cut by 1 base and J by 4 bases, with 15 bases left in between. The CDR3 sequence is 16 residues long. The CDR3 region has the DNA TGTGCCAGCAGCTTGTTATCAGGGCAGGGTAATCAGCCCCAGCATTTT. Translating gives CASSLLSGQGNQPQHF.

The chain has TRBV28 and TRBJ2-6; D perhaps matches TRBD2 (5 bases). There are 16 residues in the CDR3. Germline V gene lookup returns CDR1 MDHEN and CDR2 SYDVKM. Trimming took off 4 bases at V and 4 bases at J, with 14 bases between the two ends. CDR3 region: CASSSGRVPGANVLTF. The CDR3 nucleotides read TGTGCCAGCAGTTCCGGGCGGGTACCAGGGGCCAACGTCCTGACTTTC.

The chain recombines TRBV5-6 with TRBJ1-2; D remains unclear. The V end lost 3 bases, the J end lost 2 bases, and 5 bases lay between the germline ends. Germline assignment: CDR1 SGHDT and CDR2 YYEEEE. The CDR3 loop spans 12 amino acids. The CDR3 loop reads CASSSPNYGYTF. The CDR3 DNA is TGTGCCAGCAGCTCCCCGAACTATGGCTACACCTTC. Variable domain in full (rest from reference TRBV5-6 and TRBJ1-2): DAGVTQSPTHLIKTRGQQVTLRCSPKSGHDTVSWYQQALGQGPQFIFQYYEEEERQRGNFPDRFSGHQFPNYSSELNVNALLLGDSALYLCASSSPNYGYTFGSGTRLTVV.